Reported below is one TCR beta chain. The antigen remains undetermined. The source of the sample is a study of OX40 agonist ivuxolimab in advanced cancers. Study as a whole: Cancers in dose escalation were hepatocellular, melanoma, renal cell and head and neck.

Points from the study as a whole: Clonal expansion was seen in CD4+ and CD8+ blood T cells by week 6 at 0.1 to 3.0 mg/kg. Among the lowest peripheral clonal expansion occurred in 0.1-3.0 mg/kg partial responders. More expanded clones were found, on average, in CD8+ than in CD4+ T cells.

The CDR3 runs 13 residues. Trimming took 4 bases from V and 3 from J, leaving 9 bases between them. In germline, CDR1 is SGHRS, CDR2 YFSETQ. Clones were sequenced by immunoSEQ multiplex PCR, and TCRdb holds only the in-frame ones, with some missing. This table holds roughly 76,000 clones, 84% found once. J is TRBJ2-3 and V is TRBV5-1; the D gene is possibly TRBD1 (5 bases). The receptor was derived from an adult with an advanced solid tumor such as melanoma, head and neck, liver or kidney cancer. Sequences were derived from CD4+ or CD8+ T cells sorted from blood, sampled in a trial of the OX40 agonist ivuxolimab. CDR3 amino acids: CASSRPGTDTQYF. The CDR3 coding sequence is TGCGCCAGCAGCCGGCCAGGGACAGATACGCAGTATTTT.